This TCR beta chain was obtained from a study of blood T cell repertoires in COVID-19. The overall study: From the United States, Italy and Spain came samples of acute and convalescent COVID-19.

Some clones are missing from TCRdb's copy, which holds only in-frame ones; the method was immunoSEQ multiplex PCR. The data show about 84,000 clones, more than 70% seen once. As to this clone: An end of the junction does not agree with germline; a read error may underlie this.

The CDR3 length is 15 residues. Germline V gene lookup returns CDR1 SSHAT and CDR2 FNYEAQ (reference sequence). The source of this sequence is a man older than 75 with active or convalescent COVID-19. The sample comprised peripheral blood. The chain carries TRBV7-7 and TRBJ2-2, with 8 bases fitting TRBD1. The CDR3 sequence is CASSPRTGSDGELFF. The DNA of the CDR3 is TGTGCTAGCAGCCCACGGACAGGGTCTGACGGGGAGCTGTTTTTT.